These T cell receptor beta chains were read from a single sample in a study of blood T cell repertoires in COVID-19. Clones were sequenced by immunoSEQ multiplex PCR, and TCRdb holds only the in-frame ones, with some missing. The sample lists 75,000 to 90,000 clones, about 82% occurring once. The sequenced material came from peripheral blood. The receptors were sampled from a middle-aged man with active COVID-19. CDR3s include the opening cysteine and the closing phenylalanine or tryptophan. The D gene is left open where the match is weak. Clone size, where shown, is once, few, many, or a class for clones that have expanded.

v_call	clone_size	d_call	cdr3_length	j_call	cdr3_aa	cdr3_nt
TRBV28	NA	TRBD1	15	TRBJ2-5	CASHPPDRQQETQYF	TGTGCCAGCCACCCCCCGGACAGGCAGCAAGAGACCCAGTACTTC
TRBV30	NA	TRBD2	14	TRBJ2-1	CAWRLAGGHGEQFF	TGTGCCTGGAGGTTGGCGGGGGGGCACGGTGAGCAGTTCTTC
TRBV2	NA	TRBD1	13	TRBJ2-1	CASSGGQGAEQFF	TGTGCCAGCAGTGGGGGTCAGGGGGCTGAGCAGTTCTTC
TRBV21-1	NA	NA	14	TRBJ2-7	CASSTRFSSYEQYF	TGTGCCAGCAGCACCAGATTCAGCTCCTACGAGCAGTACTTC
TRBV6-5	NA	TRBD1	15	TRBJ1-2	CASSRTGGQGYGYTF	TGTGCCAGCAGTCGGACAGGGGGCCAGGGCTATGGCTACACCTTC
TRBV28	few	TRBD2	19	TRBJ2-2	CASSLFEIAGGPDTGELFF	TGTGCCAGCAGTTTATTTGAGATAGCGGGGGGGCCGGACACCGGGGAGCTGTTTTTT
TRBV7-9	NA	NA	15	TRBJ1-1	CASSSTTSMNTEAFF	TGTGCCAGCAGCTCTACAACTAGCATGAACACTGAAGCTTTCTTT
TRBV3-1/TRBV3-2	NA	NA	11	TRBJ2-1	CASRWGREQFF	TGTGCCAGCAGATGGGGGCGAGAGCAGTTCTTC
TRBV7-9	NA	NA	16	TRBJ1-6	CASSSTRTEPNSPLHF	TGTGCCAGCAGCTCCACACGGACAGAACCGAATTCACCCCTCCACTTT
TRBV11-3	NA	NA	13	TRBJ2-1	CASSGTTGGEQFF	TGTGCCAGCAGCGGGACCACCGGAGGGGAGCAGTTCTTC
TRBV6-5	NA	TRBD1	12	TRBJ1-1	CASSGTGAEAFF	TGTGCCAGCAGCGGGACAGGAGCTGAAGCTTTCTTT
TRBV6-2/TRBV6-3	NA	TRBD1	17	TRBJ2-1	CASSYVVDRVTYNEQFF	TGTGCCAGCAGTTACGTCGTGGACAGGGTAACCTACAATGAGCAGTTCTTC
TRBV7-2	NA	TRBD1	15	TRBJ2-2	CASRDRGLPTGELFF	TGTGCCAGCAGGGACAGGGGGCTGCCCACCGGGGAGCTGTTTTTT
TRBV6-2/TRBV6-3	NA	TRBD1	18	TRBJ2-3	CASSPMKGQVLGTDTQYF	TGTGCCAGCAGCCCGATGAAGGGACAGGTGCTTGGCACAGATACGCAGTATTTT
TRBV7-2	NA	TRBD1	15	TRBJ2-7	CASSFRQGLIYEQYF	TGTGCCAGCAGCTTTCGACAGGGGTTAATCTACGAGCAGTACTTC
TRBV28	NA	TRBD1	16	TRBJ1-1	CASSTPGQGMNTEAFF	TGTGCCAGCAGTACTCCGGGACAGGGGATGAACACTGAAGCTTTCTTT
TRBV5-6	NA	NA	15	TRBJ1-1	CASSPNGQGSTEAFF	TGTGCCAGCAGCCCGAATGGGCAGGGTAGCACTGAAGCTTTCTTT
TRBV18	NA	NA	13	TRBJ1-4	CASSVGRGEKLFF	TGTGCCAGCTCAGTAGGGAGAGGAGAAAAACTGTTTTTT
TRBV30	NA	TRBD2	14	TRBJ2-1	CAWREAGLYNEQFF	TGTGCCTGGAGAGAAGCGGGACTCTACAATGAGCAGTTCTTC
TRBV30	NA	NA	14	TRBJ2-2	CAWSLRGNTGELFF	TGTGCCTGGAGTCTTCGGGGGAACACCGGGGAGCTGTTTTTT
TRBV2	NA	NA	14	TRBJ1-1	CASSGGQGSGEAFF	TGTGCCAGCAGTGGGGGTCAGGGTTCAGGTGAAGCTTTCTTT
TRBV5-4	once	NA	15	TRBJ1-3	CASSPDMSSGNTIYF	TGTGCCAGCAGCCCGGACATGAGCTCTGGAAACACCATATATTTT
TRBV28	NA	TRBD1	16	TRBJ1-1	CASSLGQGWSGTEAFF	TGTGCCAGCAGTCTAGGACAGGGTTGGTCGGGCACTGAAGCTTTCTTT
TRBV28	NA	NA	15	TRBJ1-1	CASTQLGLRDTEAFF	TGTGCCAGCACCCAGTTGGGACTCAGAGACACTGAAGCTTTCTTT
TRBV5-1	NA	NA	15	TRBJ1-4	CASSEPFATNEKLFF	TGCGCCAGCAGCGAGCCATTTGCAACTAATGAAAAACTGTTTTTT
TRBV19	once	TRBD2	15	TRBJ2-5	CASSIGTSGVETQYF	TGTGCCAGTAGTATAGGGACTAGCGGGGTTGAGACCCAGTACTTC
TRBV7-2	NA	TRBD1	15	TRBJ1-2	CASSPRTGGLYGYTF	TGTGCCAGCAGCCCGCGGACAGGGGGCCTCTATGGCTACACCTTC
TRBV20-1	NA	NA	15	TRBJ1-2	CSASAINLRGYGYTF	TGCAGTGCTAGTGCAATAAACCTCAGGGGCTATGGCTACACCTTC
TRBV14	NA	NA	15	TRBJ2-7	CASSRGRTERYEQYF	TGTGCCAGCAGCCGAGGACGGACAGAGCGATACGAGCAGTACTTC
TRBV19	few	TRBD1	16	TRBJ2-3	CASSSGDRGLADTQYF	TGTGCCAGTAGTAGCGGGGACAGGGGGTTGGCAGATACGCAGTATTTT
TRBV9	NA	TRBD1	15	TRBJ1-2	CASSGRGQGNYGYTF	TGTGCCAGCAGCGGACGGGGACAGGGGAACTATGGCTACACCTTC
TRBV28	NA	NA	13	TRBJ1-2	CASSLGPNYGYTF	TGTGCCAGCAGTTTAGGGCCCAACTATGGCTACACCTTC
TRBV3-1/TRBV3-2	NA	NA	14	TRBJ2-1	CASSQSPGYNEQFF	TGTGCCAGCAGCCAGAGCCCCGGGTACAATGAGCAGTTCTTC
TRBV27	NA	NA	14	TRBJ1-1	CASSFQGLYTEAFF	TGTGCCAGCAGTTTTCAGGGGTTGTACACTGAAGCTTTCTTT
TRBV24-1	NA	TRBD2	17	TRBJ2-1	CATRPGTSVKKEDEQFF	TGTGCCACCAGACCCGGGACTAGCGTAAAGAAAGAGGATGAGCAGTTCTTC
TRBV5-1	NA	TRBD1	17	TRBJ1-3	CASSLSGQLFSGNTIYF	TGCGCCAGCAGCTTGTCGGGACAGCTTTTCTCTGGAAACACCATATATTTT
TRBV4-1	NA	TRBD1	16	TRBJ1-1	CASRLTGGAVNTEAFF	TGCGCCAGCAGACTAACAGGGGGCGCAGTCAACACTGAAGCTTTCTTT
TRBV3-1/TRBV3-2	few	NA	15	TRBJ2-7	CASSQEKASIYEQYF	TGTGCCAGCAGCCAAGAAAAGGCTAGCATCTACGAGCAGTACTTC
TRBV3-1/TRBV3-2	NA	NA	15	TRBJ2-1	CASSQGSGAYNEQFF	TGTGCCAGCAGCCAAGGTAGCGGAGCCTACAATGAGCAGTTCTTC
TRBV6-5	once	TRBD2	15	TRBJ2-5	CASSYDGGKPKTQYF	TGTGCCAGCAGTTACGACGGGGGGAAACCGAAGACCCAGTACTTC
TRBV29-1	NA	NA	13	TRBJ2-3	CSVDGKARDTQYF	TGCAGCGTTGACGGTAAAGCAAGAGATACGCAGTATTTT
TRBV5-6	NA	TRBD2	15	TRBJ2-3	CASSSPSGLTDTQYF	TGTGCCAGCAGCTCCCCTAGCGGGCTGACAGATACGCAGTATTTT
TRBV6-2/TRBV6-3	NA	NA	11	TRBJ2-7	CASSPSYEQYF	TGTGCCAGCAGCCCGAGTTACGAGCAGTACTTC
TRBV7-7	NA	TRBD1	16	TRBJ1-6	CASSGGCRGRGSPLHF	TGTGCTAGCAGTGGAGGTTGTAGGGGGCGAGGGTCACCCCTCCACTTT
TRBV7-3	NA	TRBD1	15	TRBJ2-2	CASSPRQGATGELFF	TGTGCCAGCAGCCCCCGACAGGGGGCGACCGGGGAGCTGTTTTTT